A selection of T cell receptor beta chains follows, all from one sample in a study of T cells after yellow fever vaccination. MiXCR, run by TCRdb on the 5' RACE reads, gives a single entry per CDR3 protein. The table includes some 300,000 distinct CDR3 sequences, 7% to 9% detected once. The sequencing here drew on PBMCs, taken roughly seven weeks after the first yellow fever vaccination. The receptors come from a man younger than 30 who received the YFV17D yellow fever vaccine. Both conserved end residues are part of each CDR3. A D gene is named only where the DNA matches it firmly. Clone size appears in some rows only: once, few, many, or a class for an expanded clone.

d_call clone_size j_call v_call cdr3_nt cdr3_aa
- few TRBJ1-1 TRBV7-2 TGTGCCAGCAGCTTTATCCCCAGGGACACTGAAGCTTTCTTT CASSFIPRDTEAFF
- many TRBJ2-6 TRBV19 TGTGCCAGTAGGTTGGACAGTTCAGGGGCCAACGTCCTGACTTTC CASRLDSSGANVLTF
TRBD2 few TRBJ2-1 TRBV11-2 TGTGCCAGCAGCTTGTCGTGGTCAGGACTAGCGCTTTACAATGAGCAGTTCTTC CASSLSWSGLALYNEQFF
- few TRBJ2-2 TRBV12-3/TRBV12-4 TGTGCCAGCGCCGGGTGGTGGTCAGGGAACACCGGGGAGCTGTTTTTT CASAGWWSGNTGELFF
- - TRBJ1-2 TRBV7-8 TGTGCCAGCAGACCTGGAGGGGGGAATGGCCACACCTTC CASRPGGGNGHTF
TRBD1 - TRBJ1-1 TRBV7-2 TGTGCCAGCCGCCCCTACAGGGGGAACACTGAAGCTTTCTTT CASRPYRGNTEAFF
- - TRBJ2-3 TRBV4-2 TGTGCCAGCAGCCAAGAGTGGGGGACAGATACGCAGTATTTT CASSQEWGTDTQYF
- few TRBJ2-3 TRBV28 TGTGCCAGCAGTTATCCCCTACGGGGGTGGCAGGATACGCAGTATTTT CASSYPLRGWQDTQYF
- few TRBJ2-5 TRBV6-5 TGTGCCAGCAGTCACGGGGTATTACAAGAGACCCAGTACTTC CASSHGVLQETQYF
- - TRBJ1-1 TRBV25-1 TGTGCCAGCAGTGAATCGTTAGGAGGGGACACTGAAGCTTTCTTT CASSESLGGDTEAFF
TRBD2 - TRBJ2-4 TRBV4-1 TGCGCCAGCAGCCGGGGACTAGCGGGGGGGCGTGGCATTCAGTACTTC CASSRGLAGGRGIQYF
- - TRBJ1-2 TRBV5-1 TGCGCCAGCAGCTTCTTCCCGGGACCAGGGTTTGGGGGCTACACCTTC CASSFFPGPGFGGYTF
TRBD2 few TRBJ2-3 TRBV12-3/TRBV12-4 TGTGCCAGCAGTGTTAGCGGGGGGGCAGATACGCAGTATTTT CASSVSGGADTQYF
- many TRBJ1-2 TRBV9 TGTGCCAGCAGCCCGACTGGGGAGCCGGGAGGCTACACCTTC CASSPTGEPGGYTF
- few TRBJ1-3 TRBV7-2 TGTGCCAGCAGCCCGGACGGGAACTCGGGAAGCACCATATATTTT CASSPDGNSGSTIYF
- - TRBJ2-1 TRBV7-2 TGTGCCAGCAGCCGTAGGAACAATGAGCAGTTCTTC CASSRRNNEQFF
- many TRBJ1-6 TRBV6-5 TGTGCCAGCAATCCGACGGATGCGAATCATTCACCCCTCCACTTT CASNPTDANHSPLHF
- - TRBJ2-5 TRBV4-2 TGTGCCAGCAGCCAAGCGCTGGCAGGGCAAGAGACCCAGTACTTC CASSQALAGQETQYF
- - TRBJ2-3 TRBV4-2 TGTGCCAGCAGCCAAGAGTCGACAACCGGCCTTGCAACAGATACGCAGTATTTT CASSQESTTGLATDTQYF
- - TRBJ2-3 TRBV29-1 TGCAGCGTTGCTAGGGGACCAGATACGCAGTATTTT CSVARGPDTQYF
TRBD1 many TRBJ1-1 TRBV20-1 TGCAGTGCCCGCAGTGACAGGGACACTGAAGCTTTCTTT CSARSDRDTEAFF
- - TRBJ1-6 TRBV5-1 TGCGCCAGCAGCCTGGGGATAGGACAGAATTCACCCCTCCACTTT CASSLGIGQNSPLHF
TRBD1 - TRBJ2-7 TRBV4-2 TGTGCCAGCAGCCGCACAGACGATGGACAGGGGGGGTACGAGCAGTACTTC CASSRTDDGQGGYEQYF
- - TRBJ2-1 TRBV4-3 TGCGCCAGCAGCCAAGCCGGGCCCCAATCACCCTGGGAGCAGTTCTTC CASSQAGPQSPWEQFF
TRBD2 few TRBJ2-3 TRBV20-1 TGCAGTGCCAGCACTAGCGGGGGCACAGATACGCAGTATTTT CSASTSGGTDTQYF
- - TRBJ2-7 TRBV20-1 TGCAGTGCTAGAGAATGGACACAGGGCCGGGTGTGGGAGCAGTACTTC CSAREWTQGRVWEQYF
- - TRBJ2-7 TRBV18 TGTGCCAGCTCAGAGACAGTCACCTACGAGCAGTACTTC CASSETVTYEQYF
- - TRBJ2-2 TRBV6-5 TGTGCCAGCAGTTACTCGAGGATAACCGGGGAGCTGTTTTTT CASSYSRITGELFF
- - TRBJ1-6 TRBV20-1 TGCAGTGCTAGAGGATGGGCAGGTCCTGTCCCCCTCCACTTT CSARGWAGPVPLHF